This is a list of T cell receptor beta chains from one sample in a study of shared clonotypes between healthy human individuals. Clones were sequenced by immunoSEQ multiplex PCR, and TCRdb holds only the in-frame ones, with some missing. This sample has 450,000 to 500,000 clones, with 81% found just once. The specimen sequenced was PBMCs. These receptors all come from a woman between 40 and 55 years old in good health. Some clones in this sample may be carry-over from other donors' samples. Each CDR3 is given with its conserved first and last residue. The order of the fields is J gene, D gene, V gene, clone size, CDR3 protein, CDR3 DNA. The D gene is left open where the match is weak. The listing skips clone size in some rows; elsewhere it reads once, few, many or a size class.

J gene: TRBJ2-2; D gene: -; V gene: TRBV11-3; clone size: -; CDR3 protein: CASSLSAGLTGELFF; CDR3 DNA: TGTGCCAGCAGCTTGTCAGCCGGACTTACCGGGGAGCTGTTTTTT
J gene: TRBJ1-1; D gene: -; V gene: TRBV5-1; clone size: -; CDR3 protein: CASSFYGRNTEAFF; CDR3 DNA: TGCGCCAGCAGCTTTTACGGCAGGAACACTGAAGCTTTCTTT
J gene: TRBJ2-3; D gene: -; V gene: TRBV30; clone size: few; CDR3 protein: CSRSEGGTDTQYF; CDR3 DNA: TGTTCCCGGTCGGAAGGGGGCACAGATACGCAGTATTTT
J gene: TRBJ1-2; D gene: -; V gene: TRBV11-1; clone size: -; CDR3 protein: CASSLDSHYGYTF; CDR3 DNA: TGTGCCAGCAGCCTCGACAGCCACTATGGCTACACCTTC
J gene: TRBJ1-1; D gene: -; V gene: TRBV6-6; clone size: -; CDR3 protein: CASSPVNTEAFF; CDR3 DNA: TGTGCCAGCAGCCCAGTGAACACTGAAGCTTTCTTT
J gene: TRBJ2-1; D gene: -; V gene: TRBV5-1; clone size: -; CDR3 protein: CASSLAPGPFYNEQFF; CDR3 DNA: TGCGCCAGCAGCTTGGCCCCGGGGCCATTCTACAATGAGCAGTTCTTC
J gene: TRBJ2-3; D gene: TRBD2; V gene: TRBV6-4; clone size: -; CDR3 protein: CASSGTSGTTDTQYF; CDR3 DNA: TGTGCCAGCAGCGGGACTAGCGGGACCACAGATACGCAGTATTTT
J gene: TRBJ1-2; D gene: -; V gene: TRBV4-2; clone size: -; CDR3 protein: CASSPDNGLLNYGYTF; CDR3 DNA: TGTGCCAGCAGCCCGGACAATGGGTTATTGAACTATGGCTACACCTTC
J gene: TRBJ2-2; D gene: TRBD2; V gene: TRBV5-1; clone size: -; CDR3 protein: CASSLGASGSRNTGELFF; CDR3 DNA: TGCGCCAGCAGCTTGGGGGCTAGCGGGAGTAGAAACACCGGGGAGCTGTTTTTT
J gene: TRBJ2-5; D gene: -; V gene: TRBV7-2; clone size: few; CDR3 protein: CASSPQPSYGSWETQYF; CDR3 DNA: TGTGCCAGCAGCCCACAGCCTAGCTACGGGTCGTGGGAGACCCAGTACTTC
J gene: TRBJ2-1; D gene: -; V gene: TRBV4-2; clone size: -; CDR3 protein: CASSQDREVALEQFF; CDR3 DNA: TGTGCCAGCAGCCAAGATCGCGAGGTAGCTCTTGAGCAGTTCTTC
J gene: TRBJ2-7; D gene: -; V gene: TRBV30; clone size: -; CDR3 protein: CAWSLGSAASYEQYF; CDR3 DNA: TGTGCCTGGAGTTTGGGATCGGCAGCGTCCTACGAGCAGTACTTC
J gene: TRBJ1-2; D gene: TRBD1; V gene: TRBV5-4; clone size: -; CDR3 protein: CASSSWTGNYGYTF; CDR3 DNA: TGTGCCAGCAGCTCCTGGACAGGGAACTATGGCTACACCTTC
J gene: TRBJ2-7; D gene: TRBD2; V gene: TRBV5-1; clone size: -; CDR3 protein: CASSFTSGSYEQYF; CDR3 DNA: TGCGCCAGCAGCTTCACTAGCGGGAGCTACGAGCAGTACTTC
J gene: TRBJ1-5; D gene: -; V gene: TRBV15; clone size: -; CDR3 protein: CATSRGGVDQPQHF; CDR3 DNA: TGTGCCACCAGCAGAGGGGGTGTTGATCAGCCCCAGCATTTT
J gene: TRBJ2-7; D gene: TRBD2; V gene: TRBV5-6; clone size: -; CDR3 protein: CASSLRGIQRELYREQYF; CDR3 DNA: TGTGCCAGCAGCTTGCGTGGAATCCAGCGGGAGTTATATCGCGAGCAGTACTTC
J gene: TRBJ2-5; D gene: -; V gene: TRBV29-1; clone size: few; CDR3 protein: CSVEKVKETQYF; CDR3 DNA: TGCAGCGTTGAAAAAGTTAAAGAGACCCAGTACTTC
J gene: TRBJ2-7; D gene: TRBD1; V gene: TRBV11-2; clone size: once; CDR3 protein: CASSFGQGYEQYF; CDR3 DNA: TGTGCCAGCAGCTTTGGACAGGGCTACGAGCAGTACTTC
J gene: TRBJ1-4; D gene: -; V gene: TRBV19; clone size: -; CDR3 protein: CASDQGGGKLFF; CDR3 DNA: TGTGCCAGTGACCAGGGCGGTGGAAAACTGTTTTTT
J gene: TRBJ1-3; D gene: -; V gene: TRBV25-1; clone size: -; CDR3 protein: CASSEVNRAGNTIYF; CDR3 DNA: TGTGCCAGCAGTGAAGTAAACAGGGCTGGAAACACCATATATTTT
J gene: TRBJ2-5; D gene: TRBD2; V gene: TRBV28; clone size: -; CDR3 protein: CASITSGQETQYF; CDR3 DNA: TGTGCCAGCATAACTAGCGGGCAAGAGACCCAGTACTTC
J gene: TRBJ1-5; D gene: -; V gene: TRBV16; clone size: -; CDR3 protein: CASSQSGDRVTSNQPQHF; CDR3 DNA: TGTGCCAGCAGCCAATCCGGGGACCGTGTGACTAGCAATCAGCCCCAGCATTTT
J gene: TRBJ2-3; D gene: TRBD1; V gene: TRBV5-1; clone size: -; CDR3 protein: CASSLSGGGADTQYF; CDR3 DNA: TGCGCCAGCAGCTTGTCAGGGGGCGGTGCAGATACGCAGTATTTT
J gene: TRBJ1-1; D gene: TRBD1; V gene: TRBV11-2; clone size: -; CDR3 protein: CASSPSTGGTEAFF; CDR3 DNA: TGTGCCAGCAGCCCCTCGACAGGGGGCACTGAAGCTTTCTTT
J gene: TRBJ2-3; D gene: -; V gene: TRBV5-1; clone size: -; CDR3 protein: CASSSSSPPDTQYF; CDR3 DNA: TGCGCCAGCAGTTCCAGCAGCCCCCCAGATACGCAGTATTTT
J gene: TRBJ2-2; D gene: -; V gene: TRBV5-1; clone size: -; CDR3 protein: CASSFPGAGELFF; CDR3 DNA: TGCGCCAGCAGCTTCCCCGGGGCCGGGGAGCTGTTTTTT
J gene: TRBJ1-2; D gene: -; V gene: TRBV7-3; clone size: once; CDR3 protein: CASSPSGGYGYTF; CDR3 DNA: TGTGCCAGCAGCCCGTCGGGCGGATATGGCTACACCTTC
J gene: TRBJ2-2; D gene: -; V gene: TRBV9; clone size: once; CDR3 protein: CASGGFSANTGELFF; CDR3 DNA: TGTGCCAGCGGGGGGTTTAGCGCCAACACCGGGGAGCTGTTTTTT
J gene: TRBJ2-1; D gene: -; V gene: TRBV14; clone size: -; CDR3 protein: CASSQDSGAGHNEQFF; CDR3 DNA: TGTGCCAGCAGCCAAGATAGTGGAGCAGGGCACAATGAGCAGTTCTTC
J gene: TRBJ2-1; D gene: -; V gene: TRBV9; clone size: -; CDR3 protein: CASSVEGGRGNEQFF; CDR3 DNA: TGTGCCAGCAGCGTTGAAGGAGGTAGAGGGAATGAGCAGTTCTTC
J gene: TRBJ1-3; D gene: -; V gene: TRBV28; clone size: few; CDR3 protein: CAINRQAGNTIYF; CDR3 DNA: TGTGCCATCAATAGACAGGCTGGAAACACCATATATTTT
J gene: TRBJ2-7; D gene: -; V gene: TRBV28; clone size: -; CDR3 protein: CASRSRAGSYEQYF; CDR3 DNA: TGTGCCAGCAGATCCCGGGCAGGGTCCTACGAGCAGTACTTC
J gene: TRBJ2-3; D gene: -; V gene: TRBV6-6; clone size: once; CDR3 protein: CASSYYRTSTDTQYF; CDR3 DNA: TGTGCCAGCAGTTACTACAGAACTAGCACAGATACGCAGTATTTT
J gene: TRBJ2-3; D gene: TRBD2; V gene: TRBV7-7; clone size: -; CDR3 protein: CASSSSGSGDTQYF; CDR3 DNA: TGTGCTAGCAGCTCTAGCGGGAGTGGAGATACGCAGTATTTT
J gene: TRBJ2-1; D gene: TRBD2; V gene: TRBV27; clone size: -; CDR3 protein: CASSSPGLAGVYNEQFF; CDR3 DNA: TGTGCCAGCAGTTCCCCGGGACTAGCGGGAGTCTACAATGAGCAGTTCTTC
J gene: TRBJ2-3; D gene: TRBD2; V gene: TRBV5-1; clone size: few; CDR3 protein: CASSPTGLELDTQYF; CDR3 DNA: TGCGCCAGCAGCCCCACCGGACTAGAGCTAGATACGCAGTATTTT
J gene: TRBJ2-6; D gene: -; V gene: TRBV2; clone size: -; CDR3 protein: CASSNRAGANVLTF; CDR3 DNA: TGTGCCAGCAGCAACAGGGCCGGGGCCAACGTCCTGACTTTC
J gene: TRBJ1-5; D gene: -; V gene: TRBV6-5; clone size: few; CDR3 protein: CASSYHRGGDQPQHF; CDR3 DNA: TGTGCCAGCAGTTACCACCGTGGAGGAGATCAGCCCCAGCATTTT
J gene: TRBJ1-2; D gene: -; V gene: TRBV7-2; clone size: -; CDR3 protein: CASSVQATNYGYTF; CDR3 DNA: TGTGCCAGCAGCGTACAGGCGACTAACTATGGCTACACCTTC
J gene: TRBJ2-7; D gene: TRBD1; V gene: TRBV6-6; clone size: -; CDR3 protein: CASSPSRGPYEQYF; CDR3 DNA: TGTGCCAGCAGTCCCAGCAGGGGGCCCTACGAGCAGTACTTC
J gene: TRBJ2-7; D gene: TRBD1; V gene: TRBV28; clone size: -; CDR3 protein: CASIGGQTDYEQYF; CDR3 DNA: TGTGCCAGCATTGGGGGACAGACAGACTACGAGCAGTACTTC
J gene: TRBJ1-4; D gene: -; V gene: TRBV6-1; clone size: -; CDR3 protein: CASSERTETGNEKLFF; CDR3 DNA: TGTGCCAGCAGTGAGAGGACCGAAACGGGTAATGAAAAACTGTTTTTT
J gene: TRBJ2-1; D gene: TRBD2; V gene: TRBV7-2; clone size: -; CDR3 protein: CASSLGLAAHNEQFF; CDR3 DNA: TGTGCCAGCAGCCTGGGACTAGCGGCCCACAATGAGCAGTTCTTC
J gene: TRBJ2-3; D gene: -; V gene: TRBV6-6; clone size: -; CDR3 protein: CASSPGRATDTQYF; CDR3 DNA: TGTGCCAGCAGCCCAGGAAGAGCCACAGATACGCAGTATTTT
J gene: TRBJ2-7; D gene: TRBD1; V gene: TRBV27; clone size: -; CDR3 protein: CASSLSNRGEWEQYF; CDR3 DNA: TGTGCCAGCAGTTTATCTAACAGGGGAGAATGGGAGCAGTACTTC
J gene: TRBJ2-7; D gene: -; V gene: TRBV10-3; clone size: -; CDR3 protein: CAITGARPLRYF; CDR3 DNA: TGTGCCATCACCGGAGCCAGGCCCCTGCGGTACTTC
J gene: TRBJ2-1; D gene: TRBD1; V gene: TRBV11-3; clone size: -; CDR3 protein: CASEQTGSNEQFF; CDR3 DNA: TGTGCCAGCGAGCAGACAGGGTCCAATGAGCAGTTCTTC
J gene: TRBJ2-3; D gene: TRBD2; V gene: TRBV5-1; clone size: -; CDR3 protein: CASGVADLAGGDTQYF; CDR3 DNA: TGCGCCAGCGGCGTTGCGGATTTAGCGGGGGGAGATACGCAGTATTTT
J gene: TRBJ2-3; D gene: -; V gene: TRBV14; clone size: -; CDR3 protein: CASSQDLGQLTDTQYF; CDR3 DNA: TGTGCCAGCAGCCAAGATCTGGGGCAGCTCACAGATACGCAGTATTTT
J gene: TRBJ2-1; D gene: TRBD2; V gene: TRBV2; clone size: -; CDR3 protein: CASRPWTSEPLNEQFF; CDR3 DNA: TGTGCCAGCAGACCTTGGACTAGCGAGCCCCTCAATGAGCAGTTCTTC